The sequence of this T cell receptor beta chain was determined in a study of CD8 T cells in ankylosing spondylitis (TCRdb year 2017). General notes on the study: The study profiled T cell receptor beta repertoires in healthy donors and ankylosing spondylitis patients to find disease-linked TCR variants. The full study cohort comprised some 27 ankylosing spondylitis patients and approximately 100 healthy donors. Peripheral blood was sampled, and synovial fluid was also collected from ankylosing spondylitis patients. Overall study outcomes, separate from this receptor: In peripheral blood, the disease-linked clones were found at relatively low frequencies and had a CD8+ phenotype. Some of the motif variants had been reported before in the synovial fluid and blood of reactive arthritis patients, a finding that suggests common disease-initiation mechanisms. Significant enrichment of the disease-linked clones was reported in matched synovial fluid samples from ankylosing spondylitis patients. Blood from ankylosing spondylitis patients appeared to be characterized by a TCR beta motif made up of under ten highly homologous amino acid variants.

The reads were generated on an Illumina HiSeq 2500. Quantitative 5'-RACE with molecular barcodes was used to prepare TCR beta libraries. The original methods were these. Disease-linked TCR variants were identified with a new computational method built on a probabilistic model of VDJ rearrangement. TCRdb redid the processing of the public reads, applying fastp at Q25 and MiXCR, and retained in-frame beta chains. Rows are unified per CDR3 protein, each entry keeping the most common DNA and genes. For this entry, the V and J calls and clone size follow TCRdb and not the study's own pipeline. The sample table holds more than 150,000 distinct CDR3 sequences, of which 15% to 20% were seen once. The biggest ten clones account for 4.3% of the sample. There are many counts of this clonotype. Its antigen target is currently unknown. No much larger clonotype is one base removed from it; base qualities were not supplied.

The CDR3 has 11 amino acids, counting the end cysteine and phenylalanine. Only the CDR3 DNA stays, 33 bases, in frame from base 1. CDR1 and CDR2, per the germline V gene (reference sequence), are DFQATT and SNEGSKA. Here V drops 3 bases and J drops 6 bases, and the junction holds 1 base not matched to any gene. The source is a male donor aged 10 to 35 with ankylosing spondylitis or in good health (not recorded which). Donor details come from another sample of the same person, matched by shared clones. The V and J segments used are TRBV20-1 and TRBJ1-1; TRBD1 fits 7 bases in the junction. Sequencing was carried out using blood, either unsorted or a sorted T cell fraction (not recorded which). The CDR3 in this case is CSARQGAEAFF. The base sequence is TGCAGTGCTAGGCAGGGGGCTGAAGCTTTCTTT.